Below are 7 T cell receptor beta chains sequenced from a single sample in a study of spatial heterogeneity in lung cancer. One entry per CDR3 protein results from TCRdb running MiXCR on the 5' RACE reads. Here the sample spans around 100,000 distinct CDR3 sequences, 10% to 13% being singletons. Specified time point: blood at routine non-recurrence follow-up after resection. The material sequenced was PBMCs, taken at follow-up. Receptor source: a female donor with early-stage non-small cell lung cancer.

This clonotype was counted many times. The CDR3 is CSVEESTYEQYF. The CDR3, as DNA: TGCAGCGTTGAAGAGTCCACCTACGAGCAGTACTTC. This chain uses TRBV29-1 with TRBJ2-7; D is ambiguous. The CDR3 sequence is 12 residues long. V was cut by 0 bases and J by 2 bases, with 5 bases left in between. In germline, CDR1 is SQVTM, CDR2 ANQGSEA.

The chain carries TRBV20-1 and TRBJ1-1; TRBD1 agrees at 8 bases. Germline V CDR1 and CDR2: DFQATT, SNEGSKA (reference sequence). With V trimmed by 1 base and J by 4 bases, 5 bases remained unmatched. The CDR3 covers 14 residues. The CDR3 DNA follows: TGCAGTGCTAGAGGCCCGGACAGGGTCACTGAAGCTTTCTTT. Amino acid sequence: CSARGPDRVTEAFF.

This clonotype has only a few counts. V is TRBV18 and J is TRBJ2-2; 8 bases are a match to TRBD2. Germline CDR1 is KGHSH and CDR2 is LQKENI. The CDR3 loop spans 17 amino acids. The V segment lost 0 bases and the J segment 3 bases; nucleotides outside the gene matches: 6. For the CDR3, the DNA is TGTGCCAGCTCACCACCTCGGAGCGGGAGCCACACCGGGGAGCTGTTTTTT. Amino acid sequence: CASSPPRSGSHTGELFF.

This clonotype was picked up a small number of times. The genes are TRBV9 and TRBJ1-1; perhaps TRBD1 as D (5 bases). The CDR3 spans 14 residues. V shed 3 bases and J shed 4 bases, with 13 bases lying between them. Germline V gene data show CDR1 as SGDLS and CDR2 as YYNGEE. CDR3 residues: CASSAWGDGTEAFF. CDR3 DNA sequence: TGTGCCAGCAGCGCGTGGGGGGACGGCACTGAAGCTTTCTTT.

This clonotype was seen ten or more times. The chain carries TRBV11-2 and TRBJ2-2, with 10 bases identical to TRBD1. This CDR3 region has 16 residues. The germline V gene encodes CDR1 SGHAT and CDR2 FQNNGV. The junction had 7 bases not matched to a gene; V was cut back by 5 bases and J by 4 bases. The CDR3 loop is CASSIRTGGSTGELFF. The CDR3 DNA follows: TGTGCCAGCAGCATCAGGACAGGGGGAAGCACCGGGGAGCTGTTTTTT.

This clonotype was seen a handful of times. This rearrangement joins TRBV7-8 to TRBJ2-2; D gene ambiguous. The CDR3 length is 14 residues. V shed 1 base and J shed 2 bases, with 5 bases lying between them. Looked up from germline, CDR1 is SGHVS and CDR2 is FQNEAQ. CDR3 DNA: TGTGCCAGCAGCTTAGGGATTAACACCGGGGAGCTGTTTTTT. Its protein is CASSLGINTGELFF.

Many counts were recorded for this clonotype. The CDR3 DNA reads TGCAGTGCTAGGGTTTCTAGCGGGTTCGCAGATACGCAGTATTTT. It encodes CSARVSSGFADTQYF. The chain has TRBV20-1 and TRBJ2-3; 8 nucleotides align to TRBD2. Per germline, CDR1 DFQATT and CDR2 SNEGSKA (reference sequence). The CDR3 loop spans 15 amino acids. After removal of 3 bases from V and 4 bases from J, the junction contained 9 bases not matched to a gene.